A single sample is the source of the 20 T cell receptor beta chains below, sequenced in a study of T cell repertoires in cytomegalovirus infection. TCRdb ran MiXCR on the reads and lists one entry per CDR3 protein. In the table there are approximately 730,000 distinct CDR3 sequences, under 35% of which are singletons. Their antigens are not known. The source was cultured CD8+ T cells from PBMCs, collected from culture after CMV antigen stimulation. The receptors were gathered from a human donor in good health (CMV status not recorded). Some clones in this sample may be carry-over from other donors' samples.

V usage is TRBV12-5 and J usage is TRBJ2-7; 7 nucleotides align to TRBD1. Looked up from germline, CDR1 is LGHNT and CDR2 is FRNRAP. The CDR3 covers 13 residues. With V trimmed by 5 bases and J by 4 bases, 5 bases remained unmatched. CDR3 in amino acids: CASGLQGRYEQYF. In DNA form, the CDR3 reads TGTGCTAGTGGTCTACAGGGGCGGTACGAGCAGTACTTC.

J is TRBJ2-1 and V is TRBV2; the D is unclear. Germline CDR1 SNHLY, CDR2 FYNNEI. The CDR3 sequence is 12 residues long. V lost 6 bases, J lost 5 bases, and 8 bases lay in between. In DNA form, the CDR3 reads TGTGCCAGCAGAAGCGACCACAATGAGCAGTTCTTC. It specifies CASRSDHNEQFF.

This clonotype has a handful of counts. The chain combines TRBV4-1 with TRBJ1-2; 9 bases match TRBD1. This CDR3 region has 14 residues. Germline CDR1 and CDR2: MGHRA and YSYEKL. V shed 3 bases, J shed 4 bases, and the junction held 3 bases outside the gene matches. This chain's CDR3 is CASSQGTGSYGYTF. The CDR3 coding sequence is TGCGCCAGCAGCCAGGGGACAGGGTCCTATGGCTACACCTTC.

CDR3 protein: CASSYGGDSYEQYF. The CDR3 DNA is TGTGCCAGCAGTTATGGCGGAGACTCCTACGAGCAGTACTTC. V and J are TRBV28 and TRBJ2-7; D unresolved. The CDR3 length is 14 residues. The V gene lost 4 bases and the J gene lost 0 bases, with 10 bases spanning the gap. CDR1 and CDR2 from the germline V gene are MDHEN and SYDVKM.

V is TRBV27 and J is TRBJ2-2; D is undetermined. The CDR3 contains 13 residues. CDR1 and CDR2 from the germline V gene are MNHEY and SMNVEV (reference sequence). Trimming took off 2 bases at V and 6 bases at J, with 7 bases between the two ends. CDR3 residues: CASSLAQSGELFF. Here the CDR3 DNA reads TGTGCCAGCAGTTTAGCTCAATCCGGGGAGCTGTTTTTT.

The chain links TRBV5-6 to TRBJ2-1; TRBD2 aligns across 10 bases. The germline V gene encodes CDR1 SGHDT and CDR2 YYEEEE. V lost 0 bases and J lost 2; bases outside the gene matches: 5. The CDR3 contains 17 residues. The CDR3 region has the DNA TGTGCCAGCAGCTTGGATGAGCGGGGGGGGCCCTACAATGAGCAGTTCTTC. Translating it yields CASSLDERGGPYNEQFF.

This rearrangement joins TRBV7-6 to TRBJ1-4, with TRBD1 as a possible D gene (6 bases). V gave up 3 bases and J gave up 2 bases, with 10 bases separating them. The CDR3 extends over 15 amino acids. Per germline, CDR1 SGHVS and CDR2 FNYEAQ. CDR3 DNA sequence: TGTGCCAGCAGCTTGGTTGACAGGACTAATGAAAAACTGTTTTTT. This sequence encodes CASSLVDRTNEKLFF. The full variable domain, with the rest looked up from reference TRBV7-6 and TRBJ1-4, is GAGVSQSPRYKVTKRGQDVALRCDPISGHVSLYWYRQALGQGPEFLTYFNYEAQQDKSGLPNDRFSAERPEGSISTLTIQRTEQRDSAMYRCASSLVDRTNEKLFFGSGTQLSVL.

The V gene is TRBV15, the J gene TRBJ1-4; possible D gene TRBD1, 6 bases. Deletions cut 0 bases from V and 7 bases from J, with 9 bases between. The CDR3 is made up of 14 amino acids. From germline, CDR1 is LNHNV and CDR2 YYDKDF (reference sequence). The CDR3 DNA reads TGTGCCACCAGCAGAGACAGGGGAGGTGAAAAACTGTTTTTT. Translating gives CATSRDRGGEKLFF.

This clonotype came up a few times. V is TRBV6-1 and J is TRBJ2-7; D remains ambiguous. V gave up 2 bases and J gave up 1 base, with 9 bases separating them. Germline V gene lookup returns CDR1 MNHNS and CDR2 SASEGT. CDR3 length: 14 amino acids. The CDR3 sequence: CASSESGPSYEQYV. In nucleotides, the CDR3 is TGTGCCAGCAGTGAATCAGGACCTTCCTACGAGCAGTACGTC.

CDR3 DNA: TGTGCCAGCAGTTTACTGACAGCCGGGGGGAATGAGCAGTTCTTC. Its protein is CASSLLTAGGNEQFF. This chain joins TRBV27 and TRBJ2-1, with 7 bases matching TRBD2. With V trimmed by 2 bases and J by 7 bases, 8 bases remained unmatched. Germline-derived CDR1 and CDR2 are MNHEY and SMNVEV (reference sequence). The CDR3 has 15 amino acids.

The rearrangement uses TRBV5-4 and TRBJ2-5; D gene uncertain. The length of the CDR3 is 12 residues. Trimming stripped 4 bases from V and 1 base from J, with 5 bases between. CDR1 SGHNT and CDR2 YYREEE come from the germline V gene (reference sequence). CDR3 protein: CASSPFQETQYF. The CDR3 DNA reads TGTGCCAGCAGCCCCTTCCAAGAGACCCAGTACTTC.

This clonotype showed up just a few times. The J gene is TRBJ2-7, the V gene TRBV27, with 8 bases aligning to TRBD1. Germline CDR1 reads MNHEY; CDR2 reads SMNVEV (reference sequence). With V trimmed by 0 bases and J by 2 bases, 3 bases remained unmatched. The CDR3 consists of 15 residues. The CDR3 DNA follows: TGTGCCAGCAGTTTATCAGGGACAGGCACCTACGAGCAGTACGTC. Residues: CASSLSGTGTYEQYV.

The chain has TRBV4-1 and TRBJ2-7; 9 bases fit TRBD1. CDR1 MGHRA and CDR2 YSYEKL come from the germline V gene. Trimming cost V 1 base and J 3 bases; bases outside gene matches: 1. CDR3 length: 14 amino acids. CDR3 residues: CASSQVTGGYEQYF. For the CDR3, the DNA is TGCGCCAGCAGCCAAGTGACAGGGGGCTACGAGCAGTACTTC.

This clonotype appeared a few times. A read error may produce the germline difference seen at one junction end. The chain links TRBV7-7 to TRBJ2-1; D might be TRBD2 (6 bases). This CDR3 has 15 residues. Germline V CDR1 and CDR2: SSHAT, FNYEAQ (reference sequence). As DNA, the CDR3 is TGTGCTAGCAGCTTAGCGGCACGGTCCAACAATGAGCAGTTCTTC. Translating gives CASSLAARSNNEQFF.

The J gene is TRBJ2-2, the V gene TRBV28, with 14 nucleotides matching TRBD2. Germline CDR1 and CDR2: MDHEN and SYDVKM. The ends lost 2 bases at V and 4 bases at J; junction bases unmatched: 12. The CDR3 loop spans 20 amino acids. CDR3 coding DNA: TGTGCCAGCAGTTTACCGTTGGGACTAGCGGGGGCCCCGAGCACCGGGGAGCTGTTTTTT. Protein: CASSLPLGLAGAPSTGELFF.

J is TRBJ2-3 and V is TRBV15, with TRBD2 identical over 7 bases. The V segment lost 7 bases and the J segment 3 bases; nucleotides outside the gene matches: 13. The CDR3 totals 16 residues. CDR1 is LNHNV, CDR2 YYDKDF, per germline (reference sequence). This chain's CDR3 is CATTFGTAGGTDTQYF. DNA for the CDR3: TGTGCCACCACCTTCGGGACCGCCGGGGGGACAGATACGCAGTATTTT.

Regarding this clonotype: It may be a read error: a sequence one base away is much more abundant. The J gene is TRBJ2-1, the V gene TRBV7-8; 8 bases agree with TRBD2. The CDR3 covers 15 residues. Germline lookup yields CDR1 SGHVS and CDR2 FQNEAQ. The CDR3 loop reads CANSLGVAGNNEQFF. Here the CDR3 DNA reads TGTGCCAACAGCTTGGGGGTAGCGGGGAACAATGAGCAGTTCTTC.

V gene TRBV7-9 combines with J gene TRBJ1-1; 9 bases map to TRBD1. Germline assignment: CDR1 SEHNR and CDR2 FQNEAQ (reference sequence). The CDR3 loop spans 15 amino acids. Losses at the gene ends were 3 bases for V and 4 bases for J; bases not matched to a gene: 6. The CDR3 protein is CASSFPGDRATEAFF. CDR3 sequence (DNA): TGTGCCAGCAGCTTCCCCGGGGACAGGGCCACTGAAGCTTTCTTT.

Many counts were recorded for this clonotype. This chain links TRBV7-9 with TRBJ2-7; 7 nucleotides agree with TRBD1. CDR3 length: 12 amino acids. V was clipped by 5 bases and J by 2 bases; unmatched bases: 0. Germline V lookup: CDR1 SEHNR, CDR2 FQNEAQ (reference sequence). The CDR3 DNA reads as TGTGCCAGCAGCGGGACAGCCTACGAGCAGTACTTC. This translates into CASSGTAYEQYF.

The gene calls are TRBV10-3 and TRBJ2-2, with D perhaps matching TRBD1 (6 bases). V shed 8 bases and J shed 7 bases, with 14 bases lying between them. CDR3 length: 13 residues. Germline loops: CDR1 ENHRY, CDR2 SYGVKD. The CDR3 DNA reads TGTGCCATCCCGGGGACAATTGACGGGGAGCTGTTTTTT. This translates into CAIPGTIDGELFF.